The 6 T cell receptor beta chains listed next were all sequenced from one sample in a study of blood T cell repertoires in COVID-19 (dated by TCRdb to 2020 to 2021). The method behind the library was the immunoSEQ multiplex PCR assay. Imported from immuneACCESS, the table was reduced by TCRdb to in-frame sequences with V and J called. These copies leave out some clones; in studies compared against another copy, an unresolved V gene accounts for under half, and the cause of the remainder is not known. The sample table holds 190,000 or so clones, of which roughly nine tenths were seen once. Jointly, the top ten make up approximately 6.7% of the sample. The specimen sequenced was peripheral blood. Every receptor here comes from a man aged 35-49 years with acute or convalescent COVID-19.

CDR3 amino acids: CASSANRDRGYGTQYF. The CDR3 DNA is TGTGCCAGCAGCGCAAACCGGGACAGGGGTTATGGCACGCAGTATTTT. The rearrangement joins TRBV5-4 to TRBJ2-3, with 10 positions matching TRBD1. Germline V CDR1 and CDR2: SGHNT, YYREEE (reference sequence). The V and J ends lost 4 bases and 9 bases, in that order; junction bases with no gene match: 14. The CDR3 length is 16 residues. Filled out from reference TRBV5-4 and TRBJ2-3, the complete variable domain reads ETGVTQSPTHLIKTRGQQVTLRCSSQSGHNTVSWYQQALGQGPQFIFQYYREEENGRGNFPPRFSGLQFPNYSSELNVNALELDDSALYLCASSANRDRGYGTQYFGPGTRLTVL.

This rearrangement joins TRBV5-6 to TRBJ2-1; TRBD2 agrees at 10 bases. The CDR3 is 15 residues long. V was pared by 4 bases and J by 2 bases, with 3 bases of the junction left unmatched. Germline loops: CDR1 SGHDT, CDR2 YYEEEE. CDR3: CASSQSGGAYNEQFF. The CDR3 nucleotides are TGTGCCAGCAGCCAAAGCGGGGGGGCCTACAATGAGCAGTTCTTC.

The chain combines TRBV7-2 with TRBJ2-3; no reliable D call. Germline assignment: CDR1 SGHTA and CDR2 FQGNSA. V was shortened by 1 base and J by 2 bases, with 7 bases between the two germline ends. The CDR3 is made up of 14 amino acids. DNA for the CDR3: TGTGCCAGCAGCTTAGGAGTCTTCACAGATACGCAGTATTTT. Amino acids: CASSLGVFTDTQYF.

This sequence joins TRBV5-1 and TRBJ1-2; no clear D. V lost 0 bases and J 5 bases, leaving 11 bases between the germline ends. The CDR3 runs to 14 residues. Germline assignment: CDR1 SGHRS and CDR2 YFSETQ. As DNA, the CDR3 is TGCGCCAGCAGCTTGGCAGCGGAAATATATGGCTACACCTTC. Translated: CASSLAAEIYGYTF.

The CDR3 bases are TGTGCCAGCGCCTCGTTCCGGAGACTGGACAGGGTAAATGGCTACACCTTC. Translation: CASASFRRLDRVNGYTF. The chain links TRBV7-2 to TRBJ1-2; 8 nucleotides align to TRBD1. The CDR3 totals 17 residues. Trimming removed 8 bases from V and 6 bases from J; junction bases left unmatched: 20. Germline values: CDR1 SGHTA, CDR2 FQGNSA.

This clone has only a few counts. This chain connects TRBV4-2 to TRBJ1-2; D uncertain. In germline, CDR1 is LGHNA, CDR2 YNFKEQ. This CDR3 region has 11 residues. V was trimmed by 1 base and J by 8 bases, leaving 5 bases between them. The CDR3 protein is CASSQGGGYTF. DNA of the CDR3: TGTGCCAGCAGCCAAGGCGGCGGCTACACCTTC.